These T cell receptor beta chains were read from a single sample in a study of cytomegalovirus exposure and HLA in healthy donors. This table comes from immunoSEQ multiplex PCR, and its TCRdb copy is limited to in-frame clones, with some not included. The sample has about 130,000 clones, about 80% seen once. The sample taken for sequencing was PBMCs. The receptor set was obtained from a boy between 2 and 10 years old in good health and CMV-seronegative. Both conserved end residues are part of each CDR3. The order of the fields is V gene, clone size, J gene, D gene, CDR3 protein, CDR3 DNA. D genes are given only for firm matches. The listing skips clone size in some rows; elsewhere it reads once, few, many or a size class.

>TRBV11-3|.|TRBJ2-3|TRBD2
CASSSYPAGADTQYF
TGTGCCAGCAGTTCTTATCCAGCGGGAGCAGATACGCAGTATTTT
>TRBV5-1|.|TRBJ2-2|TRBD2
CASSLEGTSGSQGTGELFF
TGCGCCAGCAGCTTGGAAGGGACTAGCGGGAGTCAGGGCACCGGGGAGCTGTTTTTT
>TRBV5-1|.|TRBJ2-2|TRBD1
CASSMGQGTGELFF
TGCGCCAGCAGCATGGGACAGGGGACCGGGGAGCTGTTTTTT
>TRBV7-2|.|TRBJ2-2|TRBD1
CASHSGTGSGELFF
TGTGCCAGCCACTCCGGGACAGGGTCCGGGGAGCTGTTTTTT
>TRBV5-1|once|TRBJ2-5|.
CASSLGVASELQETQYF
TGCGCCAGCAGCTTGGGTGTCGCTAGCGAATTGCAAGAGACCCAGTACTTC
>TRBV6-5|few|TRBJ1-6|.
CASSLYRPDDSPLHF
TGTGCCAGCAGCCTATACAGGCCTGACGATTCACCCCTCCACTTT
>TRBV25-1|.|TRBJ1-4|.
CASSGQKSLYEKLFF
TGTGCCAGCAGTGGACAAAAAAGCTTATATGAAAAACTGTTTTTT
>TRBV27|.|TRBJ1-2|TRBD1
CASRGDSNYGYTF
TGTGCCAGCAGGGGGGACAGTAACTATGGCTACACCTTC
>TRBV30|.|TRBJ1-2|.
CAWRTLQGFNYGYTF
TGTGCCTGGAGAACACTACAGGGTTTCAACTATGGCTACACCTTC
>TRBV9|.|TRBJ1-4|.
CASSVDRVGEKLFF
TGTGCCAGCAGCGTAGACAGGGTGGGGGAAAAACTGTTTTTT
>TRBV5-4|.|TRBJ1-2|.
CASSLSGAVLYGYTF
TGTGCCAGCAGCTTGTCTGGGGCAGTCCTCTATGGCTACACCTTC
>TRBV29-1|once|TRBJ2-1|.
CSALHPGSDEQFF
TGCAGCGCGCTACACCCGGGGAGCGATGAGCAGTTCTTC
>TRBV2|.|TRBJ2-1|.
CASSQDRSLSYNEQFF
TGTGCCAGCAGTCAAGACAGGTCTCTTTCCTACAATGAGCAGTTCTTC
>TRBV7-9|few|TRBJ1-2|.
CASSLEGYTYGYTF
TGTGCCAGCAGCTTAGAGGGGTACACCTATGGCTACACCTTC
>TRBV6-5|.|TRBJ1-3|.
CASSYGRTSGNTIYF
TGTGCCAGCAGTTACGGGAGGACCTCTGGAAACACCATATATTTT
>TRBV6-4|.|TRBJ2-3|TRBD2
CASSDRREADTQYF
TGTGCCAGCAGTGACCGGCGGGAGGCAGATACGCAGTATTTT
>TRBV5-6|.|TRBJ1-2|TRBD1
CASSLPGQAGWYGYTF
TGTGCCAGCAGCTTGCCGGGACAGGCGGGATGGTATGGCTACACCTTC
>TRBV18|.|TRBJ1-2|.
CASSPARWLEWYGYTF
TGTGCCAGCTCACCAGCGCGGTGGCTGGAATGGTATGGCTACACCTTC
>TRBV7-9|.|TRBJ2-1|TRBD1
CASSSTLPTGFYNEQFF
TGTGCCAGCAGCTCAACCTTGCCGACAGGGTTCTACAATGAGCAGTTCTTC
>TRBV4-1|.|TRBJ2-3|TRBD1
CASSQGQGTVGNTQYF
TGCGCCAGCAGCCAAGGTCAGGGGACAGTGGGTAATACGCAGTATTTT
>TRBV6-6|.|TRBJ2-1|TRBD2
CASSRLAGGYNEQFF
TGTGCCAGCAGCAGACTAGCGGGAGGATACAATGAGCAGTTCTTC
>TRBV19|.|TRBJ1-2|TRBD1
CASSIGQGRDYGYTF
TGTGCCAGTAGTATAGGACAGGGGCGCGACTATGGCTACACCTTC
>TRBV10-2|.|TRBJ2-3|.
CASRVPLSTDTQYF
TGCGCCAGCCGCGTCCCCCTTTCCACAGATACGCAGTATTTT
>TRBV19|.|TRBJ1-3|.
CASSLHGNTIYF
TGTGCCAGTAGCTTACATGGAAACACCATATATTTT
>TRBV5-6|.|TRBJ1-2|.
CASSPHQGYGYTF
TGTGCCAGCAGCCCCCATCAGGGCTATGGCTACACCTTC
>TRBV14|.|TRBJ2-1|.
CASSQDRTPSYNEQFF
TGTGCCAGCAGCCAAGACCGGACTCCCTCCTACAATGAGCAGTTCTTC
>TRBV6-5|.|TRBJ2-5|TRBD2
CASSRSGRAEKTQYF
TGTGCCAGCAGTCGTAGCGGGAGGGCCGAAAAGACCCAGTACTTC
>TRBV29-1|.|TRBJ2-3|TRBD2
CSVKRLAGLWYF
TGCAGCGTCAAGCGGCTAGCGGGGTTGTGGTATTTT
>TRBV10-3|.|TRBJ2-1|TRBD2
CATRPTSGIYNEQFF
TGTGCCACTCGACCGACTAGCGGGATATACAATGAGCAGTTCTTC
>TRBV29-1|once|TRBJ1-2|.
CSGVDSNGYTF
TGCAGCGGTGTGGACAGCAATGGCTACACCTTC
>TRBV7-9|.|TRBJ2-2|TRBD1
CASSSGTGVTGELFF
TGTGCCAGCAGCTCGGGGACAGGGGTGACCGGGGAGCTGTTTTTT
>TRBV10-3|.|TRBJ2-1|TRBD2
CAIRVGTSGPPGEQFF
TGTGCCATCAGGGTCGGGACTAGCGGGCCCCCGGGTGAGCAGTTCTTC
>TRBV6-1|.|TRBJ2-1|.
CASSEAGDYNEQFF
TGTGCCAGCAGTGAGGCCGGAGACTACAATGAGCAGTTCTTC
>TRBV5-4|.|TRBJ2-7|TRBD2
CASSDPGGGAPVPTSYEQYF
TGTGCCAGCAGCGACCCGGGGGGTGGAGCCCCCGTACCTACCTCCTACGAGCAGTACTTC
>TRBV21-1|.|TRBJ2-1|.
CASSKSGGVSNEQFF
TGTGCCAGCAGCAAATCAGGGGGAGTTTCTAATGAGCAGTTCTTC
>TRBV27|.|TRBJ2-7|TRBD1
CASSPLTGQGYEQYF
TGTGCCAGCAGTCCCTTAACGGGACAGGGCTACGAGCAGTACTTC
>TRBV7-2|.|TRBJ1-6|.
CASSLVQSTLHF
TGTGCCAGCAGCTTAGTCCAGTCGACCCTCCACTTT
>TRBV5-1|once|TRBJ1-2|TRBD1
CASSLVGTGVGYTF
TGCGCCAGCAGCTTGGTAGGGACAGGGGTTGGCTACACCTTC
>TRBV10-1|once|TRBJ2-3|TRBD2
CASWLSSGSRDTDTQYF
TGCGCCAGCTGGTTGTCTAGCGGGAGCCGGGACACAGATACGCAGTATTTT
>TRBV2|.|TRBJ1-2|.
CASSERGGGYTF
TGTGCCAGCAGTGAAAGGGGGGGTGGCTACACCTTC
>TRBV6-6|.|TRBJ2-1|TRBD2
CASSALAGGPNEQFF
TGTGCCAGCAGCGCACTAGCGGGAGGGCCAAATGAGCAGTTCTTC
>TRBV5-6|.|TRBJ1-2|TRBD1
CASSLGTGANGYTF
TGTGCCAGCAGCCTCGGGACAGGGGCGAATGGCTACACCTTC
>TRBV27|.|TRBJ2-1|.
CASSLGGGDNNEQFF
TGTGCCAGCAGTTTGGGAGGGGGGGATAACAATGAGCAGTTCTTC
>TRBV30|.|TRBJ2-1|.
CAWSWTGYNEQFF
TGTGCCTGGAGTTGGACGGGATACAATGAGCAGTTCTTC
>TRBV10-3|.|TRBJ2-1|TRBD1
CAISTRTGIYNEQFF
TGTGCCATCAGCACCCGGACAGGGATATACAATGAGCAGTTCTTC
>TRBV23-1|.|TRBJ1-4|.
CASSQWVRVATNEKLFF
TGCGCCAGCAGTCAATGGGTACGGGTTGCAACTAATGAAAAACTGTTTTTT
>TRBV7-2|.|TRBJ2-7|TRBD1
CASSYHPQGYEQYF
TGTGCCAGCAGCTACCATCCACAGGGGTATGAGCAGTACTTC
>TRBV9|.|TRBJ1-1|.
CASSVGPLPNTEAFF
TGTGCCAGCAGCGTAGGGCCTCTTCCGAACACTGAAGCTTTCTTT
>TRBV7-6|.|TRBJ1-5|.
CASSLGGGNQPQHF
TGTGCCAGCAGCCTAGGAGGCGGTAATCAGCCCCAGCATTTT
>TRBV7-3|.|TRBJ2-2|.
CASSPQRVAGELFF
TGTGCCAGCAGCCCCCAGCGGGTAGCCGGGGAGCTGTTTTTT
>TRBV6-1|.|TRBJ1-6|.
CASSERENSPLHF
TGTGCCAGCAGTGAGAGGGAGAATTCACCCCTCCACTTT
>TRBV27|.|TRBJ1-1|TRBD1
CASSWGQGNTEAFF
TGTGCCAGCAGTTGGGGACAGGGGAACACTGAAGCTTTCTTT
>TRBV4-3|.|TRBJ2-7|TRBD1
CASSQDALDRGYEQYF
TGCGCCAGCAGCCAAGATGCTTTGGACAGGGGATACGAGCAGTACTTC
>TRBV19|once|TRBJ2-2|.
CASSIRVLNTGELFF
TGTGCCAGTAGTATCCGGGTCCTGAACACCGGGGAGCTGTTTTTT
>TRBV19|.|TRBJ1-4|.
CASSPQGGNEKLFF
TGTGCCAGTAGTCCCCAGGGAGGGAATGAAAAACTGTTTTTT
>TRBV7-4|.|TRBJ1-2|TRBD1
CASSLALWAGGGPGGYTF
TGTGCCAGCAGCTTAGCGCTGTGGGCAGGGGGAGGTCCGGGAGGCTACACCTTC
>TRBV4-3|.|TRBJ1-4|.
CASSPRGGTNEKLFF
TGCGCCAGCAGCCCGAGGGGGGGGACTAATGAAAAACTGTTTTTT